This T cell receptor beta chain was sequenced during a study of regulatory T cells in long-lasting Graves disease. Study outcomes and limitations: The TCR repertoire of persistent Graves' patients was less diverse than that of newly diagnosed ones.

To note about this clonotype: Antigen specificity is unknown.

Specified time point: newly diagnosed GD, antithyroid drugs for less than 3 months. There was RNA extracted from PBMCs, and the TCR library was made from it. HTBI primers from iRepertoire and Arm-PCR of CDR3 regions yielded the TCR beta libraries. Each CDR3 protein gets one entry after TCRdb re-called the multiplex PCR reads with MiXCR. The sample has about 620,000 distinct CDR3 sequences; roughly 15% are singletons. Trimming shortened V by 6 bases and J by 2 bases, and 4 bases separated the two germline ends. Looked up from germline, CDR1 is DFQATT and CDR2 is SNEGSKA (reference sequence). This CDR3 is 10 amino acids long. These data were also filed under a second study, of T cells in Graves' hyperthyroidism and ophthalmopathy. This second report adds: Any patient presenting with uncontrolled infection, other autoimmune disease, pregnancy or lactation was left out. Using the HTBI primer set, a first-round RT-PCR was run on the TCR CDR3. From stable hyperthyroidism, ophthalmopathy was set apart by a 13 V-J model.

This sequence originates from a young woman with Graves disease. The sample consisted of peripheral blood mononuclear cells (PBMCs), taken at new diagnosis, from a patient treated with antithyroid drugs. This sequence joins TRBV20-1 and TRBJ1-1; D call uncertain. CDR3 coding DNA: TGCAGTGCCCCAAACACTGAAGCTTTCTTT. As protein: CSAPNTEAFF.